This T cell receptor beta chain is drawn from a study of blood T cells in healthy people across ages (dated by TCRdb to 2015 to 2017). Some background on the complete study: In model experiments, template switching captured roughly one uniquely barcoded TCR beta cDNA molecule for every two T cells. The study measured age-related changes in TCR beta repertoire diversity using deep sequencing normalized with unique cDNA molecular identifiers. Donors were grouped into four age groups: young (average approximately 16 years), middle-aged (about 40), aged (around 60) and long-lived (around 80). To avoid experimental bias, donors of different ages were randomly spread across the sequencing lanes. The study analyzed two additional independent replicas of 1 million unique cDNA reads from the same blood draw for two donors, one aged 18 to 29 and one aged 80 or older. Summary of the overall study and its limitations: As age increased, observed TCR beta diversity per million T cells dropped in a roughly linear way, and a significant reduction was already evident by age 40. Compared with the aged group, the long-lived group had more naive CD4+ T cells, fewer expanded clones and increased TCR diversity, suggesting age selection. Bulk unsorted PBMC profiling prevented conclusive comparison of naive and antigen-experienced compartments. Because the CMV infection status of the donors was unknown, age-related changes in expanded clonotypes may potentially have been confounded. Total diversity estimates from one million sequenced T cells were considered lower bounds and underestimates. Observed TCR beta diversity correlated strongly with the percentage of naive T cells measured by flow cytometry.

Notes on this clonotype: Its target antigen remains unknown. Base quality data are lacking; no much larger clone is found one base away.

The method was 5' RACE. TCRdb shows the sequencer as Illumina HiSeq 2500. A second roughly 6 to 12 cycle PCR used a sample-barcoded 5' primer and a J-beta primer mix. A unique molecular identifier was introduced onto each TCR beta cDNA molecule by a template-switch 5' adaptor carrying 12 random nucleotides. At least 2.5 million CDR3-containing paired-end reads were obtained from each sample. First-strand cDNA synthesis was performed from all RNA using the Mint cDNA synthesis kit, with priming by a TRBC-specific oligonucleotide. Following uracil-DNA glycosylase treatment, a first 18-cycle PCR with universal primers M1SS and BC2_uni_R was performed on all cDNA. The paper's data handling went like this. Normalization of each sample was performed by random selection of 1 million high-quality reads, each carrying a distinct molecular identifier. Reads sharing molecular identifiers were discarded rather than binned into consensus sequences. CDR3 identification, clonotype clustering and error correction used MiTCR with a Q25 quality threshold and the strictest error-elimination algorithm. A nonparametric unseen species model using Euler transformation provided a lower-bound estimate of total TCR beta diversity. TCRdb reprocessing: public reads trimmed at Q25 with fastp, clones called with MiXCR, in-frame beta chains kept. Identical CDR3 proteins give one entry, which carries the most common genes and DNA. It is TCRdb's table, rather than the study itself, that gives the V and J calls and clone size. The table for this sample lists about 1.7 million distinct CDR3 sequences; roughly 30% of them were counted only once. The biggest ten clones account for less than 9.5% of the sample.

Systemically healthy Caucasian individuals from Russia, around 38 in total and aged about 6 to 100 years, were included as donors. Each donor gave 8.5 to 10 milliliters of peripheral blood, collected into EDTA-treated Vacutainer tubes. Ficoll-Paque density-gradient centrifugation was used to isolate PBMCs, with at least 6.5 million obtained per sample. Trizol reagent was used to extract total RNA from PBMCs, with at least 6 micrograms per sample. For every donor, an aliquot of PBMCs went through flow cytometry to measure the percentages of naive CD45RAhigh/CD27high T cells. V and J are truncated by 3 bases and 1 base respectively, leaving an intervening sequence of 10 bases. The CDR3 runs 15 amino acids, cysteine and phenylalanine included. Left in the record is the CDR3 DNA by itself, 45 bases read in frame from the first base. Looking up the germline V gene yields CDR1 MDHEN and CDR2 SYDVKM.

The sample comprised blood. This TCR derives from a woman in her 30s in good health. Recombination connected TRBV28 to TRBJ1-5, with the D gene call left open. The sequenced DNA is TGTGCCAGCAGTTTCATCGGGAGGAGCAATCAGCCCCAGCATTTT. Translation gives CASSFIGRSNQPQHF. The full variable domain, with segments outside the CDR3 supplied by the reference TRBV28 and TRBJ1-5 proteins, appears as DVKVTQSSRYLVKRTGEKVFLECVQDMDHENMFWYRQDPGLGLRLIYFSYDVKMKEKGDIPEGYSVSREKKERFSLILESASTNQTSMYLCASSFIGRSNQPQHFGDGTRLSIL.